The 5 T cell receptor beta chains below all came from one sample that was sequenced in a study of molecular identifiers for immune sequencing clone quantification. TCRdb analysed the PCR reads with MiXCR anew, one entry per CDR3 protein. The data show 90,000 to 120,000 distinct CDR3 sequences, with roughly a third seen just once and around 3.9% held by the top ten. Sequencing used naive CD8+ T cells from blood, with Jurkat cell RNA spiked in. Subset noted: FACS-sorted CD8+CD4-CCR7+CD45RA+ naive T cells. The receptors derive from a human donor in good health. Some libraries in this study had Jurkat cell RNA spiked in.

As to this clonotype: A read error may be the cause here, since a much bigger clone is one base away. This chain links TRBV6-2 or TRBV6-3 with TRBJ2-7, with D maybe TRBD2 (5 bases). Per the germline V gene, CDR1 is MNHEY and CDR2 is SVGEGT. This CDR3 spans 17 amino acids. The CDR3 spells CASSFVLAHSSSYEQCF. The CDR3 DNA reads TGTGCCAGCAGTTTCGTTCTAGCCCACTCGAGCTCCTACGAGCAGTGCTTC.

This chain connects TRBV19 to TRBJ2-3; 7 positions match TRBD1. From germline, CDR1 is LNHDA and CDR2 SQIVND (reference sequence). The J segment lost 1 base and the V segment lost 4 bases, leaving 2 bases of the junction unmatched. The CDR3 is 14 residues long. CDR3 DNA: TGTGCCAGTAGTACAACAGGGGGCACAGATACGCAGTATTTT. Encoded protein: CASSTTGGTDTQYF.

In its sample, this clonotype was seen a few times. This chain uses TRBV28 with TRBJ1-4; 8 bases align to TRBD1. This CDR3 has 15 residues. Trimming took 7 bases from V and 7 from J; bases not matched to a gene: 11. The germline V gene has CDR1 MDHEN and CDR2 SYDVKM. DNA of the CDR3: TGTGCCAGCAAACCCGGACAGGGACGTATTGAAAAACTGTTTTTT. Its protein product is CASKPGQGRIEKLFF.

This clonotype has just a few counts. The chain carries TRBV29-1 and TRBJ2-3, with a possible D match to TRBD2 (5 bases). The germline V and J ends were trimmed by 1 base and 2 bases, with 19 bases remaining between them. Germline V CDR1 and CDR2: SQVTM, ANQGSEA. This CDR3 has 17 residues. CDR3 in DNA: TGCAGCGTTGAAGGTGGGTACAGCGGAAACCCCACAGATACGCAGTATTTT. This gives the protein CSVEGGYSGNPTDTQYF.

As regards this clonotype: A much larger clonotype is one base distant, so this may be a read error. This rearrangement joins TRBV13 to TRBJ2-7, with 7 bases aligning to TRBD2. The CDR3 covers 12 residues. Trimming took 5 bases from V and 9 from J; bases not matched to a gene: 7. Per germline, CDR1 PRHDT and CDR2 FYEKMQ (reference sequence). CDR3 loop: CASSPGGFGQYF. The CDR3 nucleotides are TGTGCCAGCAGCCCCGGGGGGTTCGGGCAGTACTTC.